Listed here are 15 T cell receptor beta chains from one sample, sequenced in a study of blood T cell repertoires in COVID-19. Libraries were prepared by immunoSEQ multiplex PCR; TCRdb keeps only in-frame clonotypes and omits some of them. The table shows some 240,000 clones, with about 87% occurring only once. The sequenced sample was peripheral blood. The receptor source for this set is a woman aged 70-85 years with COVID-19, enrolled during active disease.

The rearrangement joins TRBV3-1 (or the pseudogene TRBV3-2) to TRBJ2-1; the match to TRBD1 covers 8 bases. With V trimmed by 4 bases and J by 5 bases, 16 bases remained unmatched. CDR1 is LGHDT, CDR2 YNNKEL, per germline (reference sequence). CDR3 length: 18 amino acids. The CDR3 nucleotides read TGTGCCAGCAGCCGACTACTAAATCCCGGGACAGGAAACAATGAGCAGTTCTTC. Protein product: CASSRLLNPGTGNNEQFF.

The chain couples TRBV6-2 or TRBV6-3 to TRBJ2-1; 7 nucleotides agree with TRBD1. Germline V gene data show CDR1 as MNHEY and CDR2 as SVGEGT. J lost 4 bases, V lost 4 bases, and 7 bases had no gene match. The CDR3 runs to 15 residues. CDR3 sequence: CASSSAGTAYNEQFF. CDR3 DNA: TGTGCCAGCAGTTCAGCCGGGACAGCTTACAATGAGCAGTTCTTC.

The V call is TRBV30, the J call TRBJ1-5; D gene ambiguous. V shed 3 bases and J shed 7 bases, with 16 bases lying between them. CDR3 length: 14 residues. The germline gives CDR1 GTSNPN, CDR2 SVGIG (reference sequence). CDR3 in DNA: TGTGCCTGGAGCTCCGATGCCGTCGGGCAGCCCCAGCATTTT. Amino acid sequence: CAWSSDAVGQPQHF.

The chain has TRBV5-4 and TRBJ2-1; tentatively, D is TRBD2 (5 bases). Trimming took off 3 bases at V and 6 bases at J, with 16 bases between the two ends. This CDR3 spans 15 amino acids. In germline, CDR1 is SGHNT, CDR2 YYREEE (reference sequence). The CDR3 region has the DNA TGTGCCAGCAGCTCAGCGGTCCTCCCTCCCAATGAGCAGTTCTTC. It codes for CASSSAVLPPNEQFF.

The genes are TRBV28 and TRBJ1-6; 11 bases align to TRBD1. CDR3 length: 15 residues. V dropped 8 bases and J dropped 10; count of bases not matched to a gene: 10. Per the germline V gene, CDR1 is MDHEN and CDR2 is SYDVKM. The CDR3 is CASGPGGTGGSPLHF. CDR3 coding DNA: TGTGCCAGCGGACCGGGGGGGACAGGGGGATCACCCCTCCACTTT. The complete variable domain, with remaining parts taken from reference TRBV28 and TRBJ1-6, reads DVKVTQSSRYLVKRTGEKVFLECVQDMDHENMFWYRQDPGLGLRLIYFSYDVKMKEKGDIPEGYSVSREKKERFSLILESASTNQTSMYLCASGPGGTGGSPLHFGNGTRLTVT.

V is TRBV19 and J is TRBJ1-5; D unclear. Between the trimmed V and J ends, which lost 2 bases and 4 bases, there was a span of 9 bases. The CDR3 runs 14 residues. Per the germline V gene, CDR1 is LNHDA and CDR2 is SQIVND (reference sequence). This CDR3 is CASSIMGGNQPQHF. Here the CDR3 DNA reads TGTGCCAGTAGTATAATGGGCGGGAATCAGCCCCAGCATTTT. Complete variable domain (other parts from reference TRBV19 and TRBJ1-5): DGGITQSPKYLFRKEGQNVTLSCEQNLNHDAMYWYRQDPGQGLRLIYYSQIVNDFQKGDIAEGYSVSREKKESFPLTVTSAQKNPTAFYLCASSIMGGNQPQHFGDGTRLSIL.

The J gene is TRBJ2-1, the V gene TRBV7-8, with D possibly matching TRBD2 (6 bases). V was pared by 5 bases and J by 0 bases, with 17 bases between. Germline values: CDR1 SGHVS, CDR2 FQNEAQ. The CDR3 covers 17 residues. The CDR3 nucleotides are TGTGCCAGCAGCCCCCTCCCTGCGCGGGACTCCTACAATGAGCAGTTCTTC. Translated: CASSPLPARDSYNEQFF. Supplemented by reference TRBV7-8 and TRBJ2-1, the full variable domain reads GAGVSQSPRYKVAKRGQDVALRCDPISGHVSLFWYQQALGQGPEFLTYFQNEAQLDKSGLPSDRFFAERPEGSVSTLKIQRTQQEDSAVYLCASSPLPARDSYNEQFFGPGTRLTVL.

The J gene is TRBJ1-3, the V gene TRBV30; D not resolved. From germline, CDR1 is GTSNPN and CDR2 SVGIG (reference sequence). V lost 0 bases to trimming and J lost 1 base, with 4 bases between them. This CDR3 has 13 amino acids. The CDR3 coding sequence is TGTGCCTGGAGTGTACAGTCTGGAAACACCATATATTTT. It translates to CAWSVQSGNTIYF.

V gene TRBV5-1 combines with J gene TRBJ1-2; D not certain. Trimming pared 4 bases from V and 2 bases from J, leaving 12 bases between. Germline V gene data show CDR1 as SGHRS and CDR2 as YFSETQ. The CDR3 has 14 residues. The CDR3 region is CASSPRGGNYGYTF. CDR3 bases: TGCGCCAGCAGCCCTCGGGGAGGGAACTATGGCTACACCTTC.

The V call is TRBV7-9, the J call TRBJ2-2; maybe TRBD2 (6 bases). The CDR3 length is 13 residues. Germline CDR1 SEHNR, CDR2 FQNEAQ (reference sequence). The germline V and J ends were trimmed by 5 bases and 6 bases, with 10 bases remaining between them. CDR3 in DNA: TGTGCCAGCAGCCCCCGCGGGGCCGGGGAGCTGTTTTTT. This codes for CASSPRGAGELFF.

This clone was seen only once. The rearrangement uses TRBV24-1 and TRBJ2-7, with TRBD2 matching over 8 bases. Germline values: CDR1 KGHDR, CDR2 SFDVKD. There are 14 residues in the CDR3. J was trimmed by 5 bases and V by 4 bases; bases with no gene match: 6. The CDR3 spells CATSESGSGNEQYF. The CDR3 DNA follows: TGTGCCACCAGTGAGAGCGGGAGCGGCAACGAGCAGTACTTC.

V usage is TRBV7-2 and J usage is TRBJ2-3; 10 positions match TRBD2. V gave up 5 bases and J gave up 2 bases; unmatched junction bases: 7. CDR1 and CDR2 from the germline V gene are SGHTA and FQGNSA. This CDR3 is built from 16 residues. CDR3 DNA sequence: TGTGCCAGCAGCCCGGTAGCGGGAGGAACCACAGATACGCAGTATTTT. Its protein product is CASSPVAGGTTDTQYF.

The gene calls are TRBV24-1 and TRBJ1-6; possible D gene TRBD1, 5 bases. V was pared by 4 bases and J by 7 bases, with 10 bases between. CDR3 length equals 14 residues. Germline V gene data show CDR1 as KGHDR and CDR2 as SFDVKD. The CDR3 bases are TGTGCCACCAGTGAATCAGGGTTCAATTCACCCCTCCACTTT. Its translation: CATSESGFNSPLHF.

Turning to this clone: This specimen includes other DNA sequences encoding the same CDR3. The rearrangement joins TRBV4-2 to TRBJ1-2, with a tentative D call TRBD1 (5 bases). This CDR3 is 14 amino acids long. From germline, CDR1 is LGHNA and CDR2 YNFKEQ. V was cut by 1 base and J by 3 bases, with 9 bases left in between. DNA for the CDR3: TGTGCCAGCAGCCAAGCGCGGGGGGACTATGGCTACACCTTC. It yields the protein CASSQARGDYGYTF.

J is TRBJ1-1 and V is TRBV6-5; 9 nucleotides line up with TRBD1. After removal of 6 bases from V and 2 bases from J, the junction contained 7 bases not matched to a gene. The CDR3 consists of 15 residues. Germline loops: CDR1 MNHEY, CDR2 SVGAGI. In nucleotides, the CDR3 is TGTGCCAGCAGCTATCGGACAGGGGCTAACACTGAAGCTTTCTTT. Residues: CASSYRTGANTEAFF.